One T cell receptor beta chain is described in this entry. It lacks a known antigen. Base quality data are lacking; no much larger clone is found one base away. The collaborating institutions used their own protocols to collect whole blood in K2EDTA tubes. For TCRbeta analysis, collaborators shipped samples in one of three forms: frozen whole blood, isolated PBMCs, or DNA extracted from either of those sample types. The CDR3 spans 16 residues, from the cysteine through the phenylalanine. The DNA shown is the 48-base CDR3, in frame from base 1. The germline V gene (reference sequence) gives CDR1 as GTSNPN and CDR2 as SVGIG. V is cut by 3 bases and J by 7 bases, and the space between the germline ends is 21 bases. TCRbeta CDR3 regions were amplified from genomic DNA by means of the immunoSEQ Assay, a bias-controlled multiplex PCR. The original methods were these. Within the assay, amplification of reference gene primers was used to estimate how many nucleated cells each sample contained. To quantify the absolute abundance of each unique TCRbeta CDR3 rearrangement, sequence reads were collapsed and filtered. For each sample, productive Simpson clonality was calculated as the square root of Simpson's diversity index across productive rearrangements. Imported from immuneACCESS, the table was reduced by TCRdb to in-frame sequences with V and J called. These copies leave out some clones; in studies compared against another copy, an unresolved V gene accounts for under half, and the cause of the remainder is not known. V and J calls and clone size are as listed in that table; D and trimming were resolved from the DNA. Recorded for this sample are tens of thousands of clones; around 86% of them occurred a single time. The ten largest clones add up to approximately 28% of the sample.

These data are taken from a study of blood T cell repertoires in COVID-19 (dated by TCRdb to about 2020). Concerning the study at large: Samples from collaborators originated in the United States, Italy and Spain and spanned both the acute and convalescent phases of COVID-19. The prospective study material was composed of cDNA or gDNA derived from T cells, B-cell-depleted T cells, or PBMCs. Deeply sampled blood TCRbeta repertoires from subjects exposed to, actively infected with, or recovered from COVID-19 were included in the dataset. The repertoires were made available in a free public database intended to serve as a resource for research on the immune response to SARS-CoV-2. Samples came from the ongoing ImmuneRACE study (first 160 participants) plus 1,254 subjects from 6 global collaborators. A de-identified subject ID, COVID-19 status, age in years and sex were almost always included in the sample metadata. Where HLA class I and class II types were available, the types were taken from metadata supplied by the sample provider, not from assay-based typing.

Here is what the overall study found, with its caveats: How much clinical and demographic metadata was included differed by source and by participant, and the metadata was provided uncurated.

Input material: peripheral blood. This receptor chain uses TRBV30 and TRBJ1-4; TRBD1 is a possible D gene, resting on 5 matching bases. The sequence came from a woman of 80 years or more with active or convalescent COVID-19. The CDR3 region has the sequence CAWSPRGGLLGEKLFF. In nucleotide form, the sequence is TGTGCCTGGAGCCCCCGCGGGGGACTCCTGGGTGAAAAACTGTTTTTT. Where the CDR3 stops, the reference TRBV30 and TRBJ1-4 genes take over; the full variable domain is SQTIHQWPATLVQPVGSPLSLECTVEGTSNPNLYWYRQAAGRGLQLLFYSVGIGQISSEVPQNLSASRPQDRQFILSSKKLLLSDSGFYLCAWSPRGGLLGEKLFFGSGTQLSVL.